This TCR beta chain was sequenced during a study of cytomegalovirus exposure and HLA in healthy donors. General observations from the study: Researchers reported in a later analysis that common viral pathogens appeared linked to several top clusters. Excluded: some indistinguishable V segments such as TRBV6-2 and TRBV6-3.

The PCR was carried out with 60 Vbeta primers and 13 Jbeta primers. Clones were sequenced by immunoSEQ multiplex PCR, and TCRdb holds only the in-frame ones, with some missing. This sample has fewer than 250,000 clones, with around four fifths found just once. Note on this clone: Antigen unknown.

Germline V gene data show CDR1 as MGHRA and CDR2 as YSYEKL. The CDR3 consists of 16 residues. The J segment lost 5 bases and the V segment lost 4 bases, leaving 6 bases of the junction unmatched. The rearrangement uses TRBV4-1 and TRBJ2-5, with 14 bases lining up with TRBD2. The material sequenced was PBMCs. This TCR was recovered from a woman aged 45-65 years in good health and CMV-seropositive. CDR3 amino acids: CASSRLAGGARETQYF. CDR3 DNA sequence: TGCGCCAGCAGCCGACTAGCGGGGGGGGCACGGGAGACCCAGTACTTC.